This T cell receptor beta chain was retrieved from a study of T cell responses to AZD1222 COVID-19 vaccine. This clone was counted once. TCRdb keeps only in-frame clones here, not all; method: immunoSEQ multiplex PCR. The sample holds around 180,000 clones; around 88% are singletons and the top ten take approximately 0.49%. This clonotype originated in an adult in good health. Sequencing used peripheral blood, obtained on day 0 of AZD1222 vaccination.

CDR3 DNA: TGTGCCAGCAGCAAAAGGGTTCAAGAGACCCAGTACTTC. It translates to CASSKRVQETQYF. This chain uses TRBV21-1 with TRBJ2-5. TRBV21-1 is recorded as a pseudogene. This CDR3 has 13 residues.